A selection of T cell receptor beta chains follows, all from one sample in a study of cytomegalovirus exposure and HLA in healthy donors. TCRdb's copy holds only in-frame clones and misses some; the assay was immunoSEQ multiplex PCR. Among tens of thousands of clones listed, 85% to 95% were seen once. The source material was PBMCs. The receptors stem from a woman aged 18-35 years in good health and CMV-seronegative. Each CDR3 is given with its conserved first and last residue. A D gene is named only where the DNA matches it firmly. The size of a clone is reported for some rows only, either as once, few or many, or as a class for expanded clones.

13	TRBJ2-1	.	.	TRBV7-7	TGTGCCAGCAGCCGCGACAGGGACTATGAGCAGTTCTTC	CASSRDRDYEQFF
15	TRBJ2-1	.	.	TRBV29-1	TGCAGCGTTGCTGGCGGGCCCGTCTCCTACAATGAGCAGTTCTTC	CSVAGGPVSYNEQFF
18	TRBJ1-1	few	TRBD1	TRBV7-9	TGTGCCAGCAGCTTCTATGAGCGACAGGGAATGAGGAGGACTGAAGCTTTCTTT	CASSFYERQGMRRTEAFF
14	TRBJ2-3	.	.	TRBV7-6	TGTGCCAGCAGCTTAGGTGTTATAACAGATACGCAGTATTTT	CASSLGVITDTQYF
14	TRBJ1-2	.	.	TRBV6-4	TGTGCCAGCAGTGACTCGGGCAGGGGAAATGGCTACACCTTC	CASSDSGRGNGYTF
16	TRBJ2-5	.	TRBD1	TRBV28	TGTGCCAGCAGCTCCCCGGGACAGGGGATCGGAGAGACCCAGTACTTC	CASSSPGQGIGETQYF
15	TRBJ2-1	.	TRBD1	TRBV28	TGTGCCAGCAGTGTACAGGGGCCGACCGGCAATGAGCAGTTCTTC	CASSVQGPTGNEQFF
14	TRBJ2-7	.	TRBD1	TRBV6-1	TGTGCCAGCATCGACAGGGCCCTATCCTACGAGCAGTACTTC	CASIDRALSYEQYF
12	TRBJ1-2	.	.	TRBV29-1	TGCAGCGCCGGCGGCGCGAACTATGGCTACACCTTC	CSAGGANYGYTF
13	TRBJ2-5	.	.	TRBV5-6	TGTGCCAGCAGCTTGGAGGGGAAAGAGACCCAGTACTTC	CASSLEGKETQYF
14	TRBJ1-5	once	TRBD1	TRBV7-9	TGTGCCAGCAGCCGCGGACAGGGCAATCAGCCCCAGCATTTT	CASSRGQGNQPQHF
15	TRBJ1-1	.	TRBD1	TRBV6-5	TGTGCCAGCAGTTACCAGGACAGGGTTGGGACTGAAGCTTTCTTT	CASSYQDRVGTEAFF
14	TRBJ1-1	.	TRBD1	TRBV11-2	TGTGCCAGCAGCTCCCCAGGGGGCTGGACTGAAGCTTTCTTT	CASSSPGGWTEAFF
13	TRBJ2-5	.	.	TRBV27	TGTGCCAGCAGACCCCAGGGTCGAGAGACCCAGTACTTC	CASRPQGRETQYF
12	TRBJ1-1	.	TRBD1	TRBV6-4	TGTGCCAGCCGGACAGGGCGAGGTGAAGCTTTCTTT	CASRTGRGEAFF
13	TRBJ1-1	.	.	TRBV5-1	TGCGCCAGCAGCTTGGCAGAGAACACTGAAGCTTTCTTT	CASSLAENTEAFF
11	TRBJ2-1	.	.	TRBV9	TGTGCCAGCAGCGTAGGGCTTGAGCAGTTCTTC	CASSVGLEQFF
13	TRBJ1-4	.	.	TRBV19	TGTGCCACCTCAGCGGCCTACAATGAAAAACTGTTTTTT	CATSAAYNEKLFF
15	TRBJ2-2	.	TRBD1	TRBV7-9	TGTGCCAGCAGCCCGAGAGGGGGCTCCGCCGGGGAGCTGTTTTTT	CASSPRGGSAGELFF
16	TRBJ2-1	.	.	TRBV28	TGTGCCAGCAGTTTATGGGCTAGCGCAAGCCTCAATGAGCAGTTCTTC	CASSLWASASLNEQFF
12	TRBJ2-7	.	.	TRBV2	TGTGCCAGGGGACACCAGCCTTACGAGCAGTACTTC	CARGHQPYEQYF
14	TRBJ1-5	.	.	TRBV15	TGTGCCACCGGAGAGTGGCAGGGAAATCAGCCCCAGCATTTT	CATGEWQGNQPQHF
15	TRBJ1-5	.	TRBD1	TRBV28	TGTGCCAGCAGTTTAGGGGGGACAGGGACTCAGCCCCAGCATTTT	CASSLGGTGTQPQHF
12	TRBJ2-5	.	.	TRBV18	TGTGCCAGCTCACGACTAAAAGAGACCCAGTACTTC	CASSRLKETQYF